Following are 16 T cell receptor beta chains from one sample sequenced in a study of blood T cell repertoires in COVID-19. This table comes from immunoSEQ multiplex PCR, and its TCRdb copy is limited to in-frame clones, with some not included. The sample shows 380,000 or so clones, 89% of them seen only once. Material: peripheral blood. These receptors were taken from a man aged 40-49 years with acute or convalescent COVID-19.

V and J are TRBV6-5 and TRBJ1-2, with a tentative D call TRBD1 (6 bases). V lost 8 bases and J lost 3, with 13 bases in between. This CDR3 is built from 13 residues. CDR1 is MNHEY and CDR2 is SVGAGI in the germline V gene. The CDR3 loop reads CASGRGRDYGYTF. Written as DNA, the CDR3 is TGTGCCAGCGGAAGGGGGAGGGACTATGGCTACACCTTC.

The chain has TRBV19 and TRBJ2-1; 13 bases are shared with TRBD2. Germline loops: CDR1 LNHDA, CDR2 SQIVND (reference sequence). The junction had 7 bases not matched to a gene; V was cut back by 4 bases and J by 10 bases. The CDR3 extends over 15 amino acids. The CDR3 DNA is TGTGCCAGTAGTACGACTAGCGGGGGGCTCGGCGAGCAGTTCTTC. Protein: CASSTTSGGLGEQFF.

This clone has a handful of counts. The V and J genes are TRBV27 and TRBJ2-7; 7 nucleotides agree with TRBD1. The CDR3 is made up of 14 amino acids. CDR1 is MNHEY, CDR2 SMNVEV, per germline (reference sequence). Trimming at V came to 3 bases and at J to 3 bases, leaving 5 bases not matched to a gene. Here the CDR3 DNA reads TGTGCCAGCAGTTTTCGACAGGGCGACTACGAGCAGTACTTC. As protein: CASSFRQGDYEQYF.

This chain links TRBV15 with TRBJ2-1, with D perhaps TRBD2 (6 bases). The V end was cut by 0 bases, the J end by 4 bases, with 13 bases between. The germline gives CDR1 LNHNV, CDR2 YYDKDF (reference sequence). This CDR3 contains 16 residues. DNA for the CDR3: TGTGCCACCAGCAGAGAGGGGCGGGGATTTTACAATGAGCAGTTCTTC. Encoded protein: CATSREGRGFYNEQFF.

CDR3 sequence (DNA): TGTGCCAGCAGCCCCGGGGGGGGAAGCGGCTACACCTTC. Its translation is CASSPGGGSGYTF. The rearrangement joins TRBV6-5 to TRBJ1-2, with D perhaps TRBD1 (5 bases). This CDR3 spans 13 amino acids. Germline lookup yields CDR1 MNHEY and CDR2 SVGAGI. Trimming took off 6 bases at V and 8 bases at J, with 16 bases between the two ends.

Comments on this clone: This CDR3 is also generated by other DNA sequences in the sample. The chain combines TRBV12-3 or TRBV12-4 with TRBJ1-2; no definite D call. The V end was cut by 5 bases, the J end by 2 bases, with 3 bases between. The CDR3 spans 11 residues. CDR3: CASSPNYGYTF. CDR3 coding DNA: TGTGCCAGCAGTCCGAACTATGGCTACACCTTC.

The rearrangement links TRBV7-8 to TRBJ1-1, with D uncertain. Germline values: CDR1 SGHVS, CDR2 FQNEAQ. Trimming removed 0 bases from V and 0 bases from J, with 11 bases in between. This CDR3 is 16 amino acids long. The CDR3 DNA reads as TGTGCCAGCAGCTTAGCGGGAGACCTGTTGAACACTGAAGCTTTCTTT. Amino acids: CASSLAGDLLNTEAFF.

J is TRBJ2-2 and V is TRBV13; D gene uncertain. In germline, CDR1 is PRHDT, CDR2 FYEKMQ (reference sequence). Trimming took 5 bases from V and 5 from J, leaving 12 bases between them. This CDR3 region has 14 residues. DNA for the CDR3: TGTGCCAGCAGCCAACTCGGAGTAACCGGGGAGCTGTTTTTT. Protein sequence: CASSQLGVTGELFF.

The chain employs TRBV28 and TRBJ1-5, with 7 nucleotides matching TRBD1. This CDR3 region has 14 residues. Germline loops: CDR1 MDHEN, CDR2 SYDVKM. V lost 10 bases to trimming and J lost 0 bases; unmatched junction nucleotides: 6. As DNA, the CDR3 is TGTGCCATCCGGGACAGCTATAGCAATCAGCCCCAGCATTTT. Amino acid sequence: CAIRDSYSNQPQHF.

The chain uses TRBV5-1 and TRBJ2-3, with 7 bases matching TRBD2. This CDR3 is 16 amino acids long. Germline CDR1 SGHRS, CDR2 YFSETQ. After removal of 4 bases from V and 1 base from J, the junction contained 9 bases not matched to a gene. CDR3 residues: CASSLQSGGGTDTQYF. The CDR3 DNA is TGCGCCAGCAGCCTACAATCGGGGGGTGGCACAGATACGCAGTATTTT.

The CDR3 nucleotides are TGTGCCAGCGGTACCGGGGTTAGGCGGTCGGTGTTTTTT. Protein product: CASGTGVRRSVFF. The chain links TRBV28 to TRBJ1-4; unclear D gene. CDR1 and CDR2 (germline): MDHEN, SYDVKM. The CDR3 consists of 13 residues. Trimming removed 8 bases from V and 15 bases from J, with 22 bases in between.

The chain uses TRBV29-1 and TRBJ2-7; 10 nucleotides align to TRBD2. V lost 6 bases to trimming and J lost 4 bases; unmatched junction nucleotides: 9. There are 14 residues in the CDR3. Per the germline V gene, CDR1 is SQVTM and CDR2 is ANQGSEA. The CDR3 DNA follows: TGCAGCGTCTCAACCGGGACTAGCGTTTACGAGCAGTACTTC. Residues: CSVSTGTSVYEQYF.

The chain joins TRBV7-2 to TRBJ1-1; no definite D call. Germline loops: CDR1 SGHTA, CDR2 FQGNSA. This CDR3 comprises 13 residues. V was clipped by 5 bases and J by 5 bases, with 12 bases between them. CDR3 nucleotide sequence: TGTGCCAGCAGCACGACTGAAGGTACTGAAGCTTTCTTT. It yields the protein CASSTTEGTEAFF.

The rearrangement links TRBV5-1 to TRBJ1-5, with TRBD1 identical over 10 bases. This CDR3 spans 18 amino acids. Germline V CDR1 and CDR2: SGHRS, YFSETQ. The V gene end was trimmed by 4 bases and the J gene end by 1 base; junction bases not matched to a gene: 11. As DNA, the CDR3 is TGCGCCAGCAGCCCCGGGACAGGGGAAAGGAGGAGCAATCAGCCCCAGCATTTT. Translating it yields CASSPGTGERRSNQPQHF.

V and J are TRBV19 and TRBJ1-1; D remains unclear. CDR3 length: 14 amino acids. Trimming cost V 3 bases and J 11 bases, with 19 bases left between them. CDR1 and CDR2 from the germline V gene are LNHDA and SQIVND (reference sequence). DNA for the CDR3: TGTGCCAGTAGTATTGTCCCGACCGCGGTGGAGGCTTTCTTT. Protein product: CASSIVPTAVEAFF. The complete variable domain, with remaining parts taken from reference TRBV19 and TRBJ1-1, reads DGGITQSPKYLFRKEGQNVTLSCEQNLNHDAMYWYRQDPGQGLRLIYYSQIVNDFQKGDIAEGYSVSREKKESFPLTVTSAQKNPTAFYLCASSIVPTAVEAFFGQGTRLTVV.

The chain is built from TRBV28 and TRBJ1-2; maybe TRBD1 (6 bases). Trimming took 3 bases from V and 3 from J, leaving 17 bases between them. CDR1 MDHEN and CDR2 SYDVKM come from the germline V gene. This CDR3 region has 16 residues. The CDR3 DNA reads as TGTGCCAGCAGTTTTCCCTCAGGGGCGGGAGACTATGGCTACACCTTC. As protein: CASSFPSGAGDYGYTF.